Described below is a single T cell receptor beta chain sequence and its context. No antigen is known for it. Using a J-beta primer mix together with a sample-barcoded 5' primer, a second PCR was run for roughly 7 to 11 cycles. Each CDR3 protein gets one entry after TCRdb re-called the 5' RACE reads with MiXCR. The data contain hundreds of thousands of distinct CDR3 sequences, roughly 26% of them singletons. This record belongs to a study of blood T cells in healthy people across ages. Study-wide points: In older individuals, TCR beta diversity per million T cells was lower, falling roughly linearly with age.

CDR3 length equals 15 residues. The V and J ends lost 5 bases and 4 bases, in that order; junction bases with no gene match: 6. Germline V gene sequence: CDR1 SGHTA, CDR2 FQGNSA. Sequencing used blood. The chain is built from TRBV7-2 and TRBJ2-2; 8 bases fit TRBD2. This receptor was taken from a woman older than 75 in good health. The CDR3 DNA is TGTGCCAGCAGCCCGGGGGGGCGCAGCACCGGGGAGCTGTTTTTT. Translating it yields CASSPGGRSTGELFF.